This T cell receptor beta chain was captured in a study of blood T cell repertoires in COVID-19. Study overall: Specimens from acute and convalescent COVID-19 originated in the United States, Italy and Spain. Sources were T cells, B-cell-depleted T cells, or PBMCs; the material itself was cDNA or gDNA.

The CDR3 has 11 amino acids. The germline V and J ends were trimmed by 4 bases and 3 bases, with 4 bases remaining between them. This clone was recorded only once. Other DNA sequences in this sample translate to the same CDR3. Assay used: immunoSEQ multiplex PCR; TCRdb lists only in-frame clones, some missing. The table has under 250,000 clones, over 65% seen once. The sequence derives from a woman aged 65 to 85 with active or convalescent COVID-19. The V and J genes are TRBV12-3 or TRBV12-4 and TRBJ2-7; D ambiguous. The sample consisted of peripheral blood. The CDR3 DNA is TGTGCCAGCAGTTCACACTACGAGCAGTACTTC. Translating it yields CASSSHYEQYF.